These 22 T cell receptor beta chains were sequenced from one sample in a study of cytomegalovirus exposure and HLA in healthy donors. The PCR employed 60 Vbeta primers together with 13 Jbeta primers. Clones were read by immunoSEQ multiplex PCR, and TCRdb kept only the in-frame ones, dropping some. This sample yields about 130,000 clones, of which around nine tenths are seen a single time; roughly 5% belongs to the top ten. The sequencing sample was made of PBMCs. These receptors came from a woman aged 25 to 39 in good health and CMV-seronegative.

This clone was observed a single time. The chain couples TRBV7-2 to TRBJ1-2; a weak D match, TRBD1 (6 bases). This CDR3 has 15 amino acids. V lost 4 bases to trimming and J lost 0 bases, with 12 bases between them. Germline lookup yields CDR1 SGHTA and CDR2 FQGNSA. The CDR3 sequence is CASSSPGDTNYGYTF. In DNA, the CDR3 is TGTGCCAGCAGCTCCCCCGGGGACACTAACTATGGCTACACCTTC.

This chain uses TRBV4-1 with TRBJ2-1; D unclear. V lost 4 bases to trimming and J lost 13 bases, with 17 bases between them. The CDR3 is 13 amino acids. CDR1 and CDR2 (germline): MGHRA, YSYEKL. DNA of the CDR3: TGCGCCAGCAGCCTACAAGTATCCCCACACCAGTTCTTC. Translating gives CASSLQVSPHQFF.

This rearrangement joins TRBV10-3 to TRBJ1-1; D may be TRBD1 (6 bases). V lost 11 bases and J 3 bases, leaving 16 bases between the germline ends. The CDR3 totals 13 residues. Germline assignment: CDR1 ENHRY and CDR2 SYGVKD. The CDR3 is CASRHRDYTEAFF. The DNA of the CDR3 is TGTGCCTCCCGCCACAGGGATTACACTGAAGCTTTCTTT.

The V call is TRBV5-1, the J call TRBJ1-1, with a tentative D call TRBD1 (6 bases). Germline V CDR1 and CDR2: SGHRS, YFSETQ. The CDR3 totals 14 residues. V dropped 3 bases and J dropped 3 bases, with 12 bases sitting between them. The CDR3 sequence is CASSSGGADTEAFF. The CDR3 DNA is TGCGCCAGCAGCTCGGGGGGCGCGGACACTGAAGCTTTCTTT.

The gene calls are TRBV30 and TRBJ2-7; 8 nucleotides align to TRBD2. CDR1 is GTSNPN, CDR2 SVGIG, per germline (reference sequence). CDR3 length: 13 residues. Unmatched junction bases numbered 9, after V lost 0 bases and J lost 11 bases. The CDR3 loop reads CAWSVHTGRAEYF. Here the CDR3 DNA reads TGTGCCTGGAGTGTACATACCGGGAGGGCGGAGTACTTC.

The chain employs TRBV2 and TRBJ2-1, with TRBD2 matching over 13 bases. Germline lookup yields CDR1 SNHLY and CDR2 FYNNEI. This CDR3 comprises 15 residues. The V and J ends lost 5 bases and 3 bases, in that order; junction bases with no gene match: 1. This CDR3 reads CASSRTSGGYNEQFF. In DNA form, the CDR3 reads TGTGCCAGCAGTCGGACTAGCGGGGGCTACAATGAGCAGTTCTTC.

The chain links TRBV4-1 to TRBJ1-1; no clear D gene. Trimming left V 0 bases short and J 2 bases short, with 16 bases between. This CDR3 has 17 residues. Germline-derived CDR1 and CDR2 are MGHRA and YSYEKL. The CDR3 DNA reads TGCGCCAGCAGCCAAGACCCCTATATGACGGGAAACACTGAAGCTTTCTTT. Translation: CASSQDPYMTGNTEAFF.

The chain links TRBV25-1 to TRBJ2-5, with a tentative D call TRBD2 (6 bases). Trimming took off 1 base at V and 3 bases at J, with 9 bases between the two ends. The germline gives CDR1 MGHDK, CDR2 SYGVNS. The CDR3 is 14 amino acids. The DNA of the CDR3 is TGTGCCAGCAGTGAATTATTAGCGGAAGAGACCCAGTACTTC. Amino acid sequence: CASSELLAEETQYF. The entire variable domain, with the rest obtained from reference TRBV25-1 and TRBJ2-5, is as follows: EADIYQTPRYLVIGTGKKITLECSQTMGHDKMYWYQQDPGMELHLIHYSYGVNSTEKGDLSSESTVSRIRTEHFPLTLESARPSHTSQYLCASSELLAEETQYFGPGTRLLVL.

J is TRBJ2-6 and V is TRBV2; 7 bases match TRBD1. The length of the CDR3 is 16 residues. V dropped 3 bases and J dropped 2; count of bases not matched to a gene: 4. Germline loops: CDR1 SNHLY, CDR2 FYNNEI. The CDR3 region is CASSDPTGAGANVLTF. The DNA for the CDR3 is TGTGCCAGCAGTGACCCTACAGGGGCTGGGGCCAACGTCCTGACTTTC.

The rearrangement links TRBV11-2 to TRBJ1-1, with 9 bases aligning to TRBD1. From germline, CDR1 is SGHAT and CDR2 FQNNGV. Unmatched junction bases numbered 6, after V lost 8 bases and J lost 2 bases. CDR3 size: 14 residues. CDR3 sequence reads: CASGDRVINTEAFF. The DNA for the CDR3 is TGTGCCAGCGGGGACAGGGTAATAAACACTGAAGCTTTCTTT.

The chain couples TRBV11-1 to TRBJ2-7, with 8 bases lining up with TRBD2. The CDR3 loop spans 15 amino acids. Germline V gene data show CDR1 as SGHAT and CDR2 as FQDESV (reference sequence). J was trimmed by 3 bases and V by 3 bases; bases with no gene match: 7. CDR3 protein: CASSFPGGAFYEQYF. The CDR3 bases are TGTGCCAGCAGCTTCCCCGGGGGGGCCTTCTACGAGCAGTACTTC.

V is TRBV6-5 and J is TRBJ1-1; TRBD1 might be the D (5 bases). The CDR3 extends over 14 amino acids. Germline CDR1 and CDR2: MNHEY and SVGAGI. V lost 4 bases, J lost 1 base, and 10 bases lay in between. This CDR3 reads CASSLRQSNTEAFF. CDR3 in DNA: TGTGCCAGCAGTTTGCGACAGTCGAACACTGAAGCTTTCTTT.

The chain joins TRBV29-1 to TRBJ1-2; TRBD1 matches 7 bases. J lost 4 bases, V lost 7 bases, and 12 bases had no gene match. This CDR3 comprises 14 residues. Per the germline V gene, CDR1 is SQVTM and CDR2 is ANQGSEA. This CDR3 reads CSAQGGSWSYGYTF. The CDR3 DNA follows: TGCAGCGCCCAGGGGGGATCCTGGAGCTATGGCTACACCTTC. Complete variable domain (other parts from reference TRBV29-1 and TRBJ1-2): SAVISQKPSRDICQRGTSLTIQCQVDSQVTMMFWYRQQPGQSLTLIATANQGSEATYESGFVIDKFPISRPNLTFSTLTVSNMSPEDSSIYLCSAQGGSWSYGYTFGSGTRLTVV.

The chain couples TRBV30 to TRBJ2-3; no clear D gene. The V end lost 5 bases, the J end lost 9 bases, and 18 bases lay between the germline ends. The CDR3 contains 13 residues. Germline CDR1 and CDR2: GTSNPN and SVGIG (reference sequence). CDR3 amino acids: CAWGQFALDTQYF. The CDR3 bases are TGTGCCTGGGGCCAATTCGCCCTAGACACGCAGTATTTT.

Comment on this clone: One end of the junction fails to match germline, which may point to a read error. The genes are TRBV7-9 and TRBJ2-7; 8 nucleotides line up with TRBD1. The length of the CDR3 is 16 residues. Per the germline V gene, CDR1 is SEHNR and CDR2 is FQNEAQ (reference sequence). In DNA form, the CDR3 reads TGTTCCAGCTCCCACCCTATGACAGGGGCAAGCTACGAGCAGTACTTC. This translates into CSSSHPMTGASYEQYF.

The gene calls are TRBV5-1 and TRBJ2-1; D perhaps matches TRBD2 (6 bases). Looked up from germline, CDR1 is SGHRS and CDR2 is YFSETQ. The CDR3 covers 16 residues. The germline V and J ends were trimmed by 4 bases and 0 bases, with 14 bases remaining between them. The CDR3 coding sequence is TGCGCCAGCAGCGCCGACCTAGCGAGCTCCTACAATGAGCAGTTCTTC. Its translation is CASSADLASSYNEQFF.

The chain is built from TRBV2 and TRBJ2-1; 8 bases line up with TRBD2. The CDR3 consists of 17 residues. Losses at the gene ends were 5 bases for V and 0 bases for J; bases not matched to a gene: 9. Germline CDR1 SNHLY, CDR2 FYNNEI. CDR3 sequence (DNA): TGTGCCAGCAGTCGGGAGGGCCTGCATTTCTCCTACAATGAGCAGTTCTTC. Its protein is CASSREGLHFSYNEQFF. Complete variable domain (other parts from reference TRBV2 and TRBJ2-1): EPEVTQTPSHQVTQMGQEVILRCVPISNHLYFYWYRQILGQKVEFLVSFYNNEISEKSEIFDDQFSVERPDGSNFTLKIRSTKLEDSAMYFCASSREGLHFSYNEQFFGPGTRLTVL.

The V gene is TRBV5-1, the J gene TRBJ1-1; D unresolved. The germline V gene encodes CDR1 SGHRS and CDR2 YFSETQ. Trimming pared 3 bases from V and 0 bases from J, leaving 15 bases between. The CDR3 extends over 16 amino acids. The CDR3 reads CASSSTGERMNTEAFF. The DNA for the CDR3 is TGCGCCAGCAGCTCGACCGGGGAGAGAATGAACACTGAAGCTTTCTTT. The full variable domain, in which reference TRBV5-1 and TRBJ1-1 provide the parts outside the CDR3, is KAGVTQTPRYLIKTRGQQVTLSCSPISGHRSVSWYQQTPGQGLQFLFEYFSETQRNKGNFPGRFSGRQFSNSRSEMNVSTLELGDSALYLCASSSTGERMNTEAFFGQGTRLTVV.

The rearrangement links TRBV28 to TRBJ2-7; 7 positions agree with TRBD1. The V and J ends lost 6 bases and 0 bases, in that order; junction bases with no gene match: 2. CDR1 is MDHEN, CDR2 SYDVKM, per germline. The CDR3 has 13 amino acids. Here the CDR3 DNA reads TGTGCCAGCAGCGGACAGGCCTCCTACGAGCAGTACTTC. Translation: CASSGQASYEQYF.

The chain carries TRBV7-3 and TRBJ2-2; 7 bases map to TRBD1. The CDR3 is 14 amino acids. The germline CDR1 and CDR2 sequences are SGHTA and FQGTGA. J lost 4 bases, V lost 4 bases, and 3 bases had no gene match. CDR3 in amino acids: CASSSQGITGELFF. As DNA, the CDR3 is TGTGCCAGCAGCTCACAGGGGATCACCGGGGAGCTGTTTTTT.

About this clone: At one end the junction does not follow the germline gene, possibly because of a read error. J is TRBJ2-5 and V is TRBV7-7, with 9 bases lining up with TRBD2. This CDR3 is built from 15 residues. Germline CDR1 and CDR2: SSHAT and FNYEAQ (reference sequence). The DNA for the CDR3 is TGTGCTAGCAGCTTAGGCGGGAGGGCCGAAGAGACCCAGTACTTC. Amino acids: CASSLGGRAEETQYF.

V and J are TRBV9 and TRBJ1-3; 8 bases agree with TRBD1. This CDR3 is built from 15 residues. V trimming: 4 bases; J trimming: 0 bases; junction bases outside the gene matches: 3. The V gene's germline CDR1 is SGDLS and CDR2 YYNGEE. The chain's CDR3 is CASSHRGNSGNTIYF. The CDR3 DNA is TGTGCCAGCAGCCACAGGGGGAACTCTGGAAACACCATATATTTT. Full variable domain (outside the CDR3, taken from reference TRBV9 and TRBJ1-3): DSGVTQTPKHLITATGQRVTLRCSPRSGDLSVYWYQQSLDQGLQFLIQYYNGEERAKGNILERFSAQQFPDLHSELNLSSLELGDSALYFCASSHRGNSGNTIYFGEGSWLTVV.